The entry that follows covers one T cell receptor (beta chain) sequence. These data are taken from a study of beta chain features in type 1 diabetes. Study overall: Over all samples combined, more than 90,000,000 sorted cells were examined.

Isolated RNA was reverse transcribed in full, so expressed TCRB transcripts were sequenced. Sequenced by immunoSEQ multiplex PCR; TCRdb stores in-frame clones only, minus some. This sample has 350,000 to 450,000 clones; about 14% occur once, and the top ten carry roughly 0.038%. Every donor had blood drawn once into heparin, roughly 100 mL on average. It was via CD45RO/CCR7/CD25/CD127/CD95/CD27 that CD4+ naive, central memory, regulatory and stem cell-like memory cells were sorted. The sequence derives from a man aged 25 to 40 in good health. Material: naive CD4+ T cells from blood.

This CDR3 reads CASSPGLAGQETQYF. The CDR3 bases are TGTGCCAGCAGCCCGGGACTAGCGGGGCAAGAGACCCAGTACTTC. The chain is built from TRBV14 and TRBJ2-5; 13 bases map to TRBD2. CDR1 and CDR2 (germline): SGHDN, FVKESK. There are 15 residues in the CDR3. J lost 2 bases, V lost 4 bases, and 1 base had no gene match. Combining the CDR3 with reference TRBV14 and TRBJ2-5 gives the whole variable domain EAGVTQFPSHSVIEKGQTVTLRCDPISGHDNLYWYRRVMGKEIKFLLHFVKESKQDESGMPNNRFLAERTGGTYSTLKVQPAELEDSGVYFCASSPGLAGQETQYFGPGTRLLVL.